The entry below describes one T cell receptor beta chain. Its cognate antigen is unknown. Germline lookup yields CDR1 GTSNPN and CDR2 SVGIG (reference sequence). The CDR3 contains 13 residues. Profiled with immunoSEQ multiplex PCR; TCRdb holds only in-frame clones, not every one. This table holds some 60,000 clones, around 87% found once. The record originates from a study of OX40 agonist ivuxolimab in advanced cancers. Overall study results and limits: Researchers did not establish what antigens the expanded peripheral T cells target.

The sample consisted of CD4+ or CD8+ T cells sorted from blood, taken in a trial of the OX40 agonist ivuxolimab. The source is an adult with an advanced solid tumor such as melanoma, head and neck, liver or kidney cancer. J is TRBJ2-5 and V is TRBV30, with TRBD1 matching over 9 bases. The better agreement between TRBJ2-7 and the DNA end casts doubt on the J call. The CDR3 loop reads CAWGYRGPNEQYF. Here the CDR3 DNA reads TGTGCCTGGGGATACAGGGGGCCAAACGAGCAGTACTTC.